This passage covers 3 T cell receptor beta chains from one sample sequenced in a study of identical twins. One entry per CDR3 protein results from TCRdb running MiXCR on the 5' RACE reads. The sample consists of more than 1.5 million distinct CDR3 sequences, about 31% of them appearing once. The source material was cord blood. The receptors shown here come from a newborn girl in good health.

The chain employs TRBV4-2 and TRBJ1-1; possible D gene TRBD1, 5 bases. Trimming took 0 bases from V and 6 from J, leaving 11 bases between them. Per germline, CDR1 LGHNA and CDR2 YNFKEQ. The CDR3 covers 14 residues. For the CDR3, the DNA is TGTGCCAGCAGCCAAGATCAAGGGACTGCTGAAGCTTTCTTT. It yields the protein CASSQDQGTAEAFF.

This clonotype was picked up one time. Possible read error: a much larger clone is one base away. The CDR3 reads CASSVGTSGSSHNEQFF. The CDR3 DNA reads as TGTGCCAGCAGCGTAGGGACTAGCGGGAGCTCCCACAATGAGCAGTTCTTC. The V and J genes are TRBV9 and TRBJ2-1; TRBD2 matches 13 bases. The V gene's germline CDR1 is SGDLS and CDR2 YYNGEE. The CDR3 is 17 amino acids. The full variable domain, completed using reference TRBV9 and TRBJ2-1, is DSGVTQTPKHLITATGQRVTLRCSPRSGDLSVYWYQQSLDQGLQFLIQYYNGEERAKGNILERFSAQQFPDLHSELNLSSLELGDSALYFCASSVGTSGSSHNEQFFGPGTRLTVL.

This clonotype was seen a few times. V is TRBV12-5 and J is TRBJ2-2; D ambiguous. CDR1 LGHNT and CDR2 FRNRAP come from the germline V gene. V was trimmed by 6 bases and J by 2 bases, leaving 4 bases between them. This CDR3 comprises 12 residues. The CDR3 sequence is CASGRNTGELFF. For the CDR3, the DNA is TGTGCTAGTGGCCGTAACACCGGGGAGCTGTTTTTT.